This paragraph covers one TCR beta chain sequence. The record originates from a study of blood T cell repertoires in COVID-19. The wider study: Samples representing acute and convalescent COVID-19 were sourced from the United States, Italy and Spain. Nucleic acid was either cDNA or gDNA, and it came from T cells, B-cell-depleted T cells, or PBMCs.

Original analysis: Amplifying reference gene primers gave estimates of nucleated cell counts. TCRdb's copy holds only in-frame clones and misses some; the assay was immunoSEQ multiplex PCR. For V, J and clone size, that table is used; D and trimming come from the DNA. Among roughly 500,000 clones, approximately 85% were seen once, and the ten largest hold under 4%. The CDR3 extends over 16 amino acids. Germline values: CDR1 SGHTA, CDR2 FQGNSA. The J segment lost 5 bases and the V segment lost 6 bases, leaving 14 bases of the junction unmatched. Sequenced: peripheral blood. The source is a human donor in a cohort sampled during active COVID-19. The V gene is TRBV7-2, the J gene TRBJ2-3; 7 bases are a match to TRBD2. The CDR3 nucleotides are TGTGCCAGCAGGGACCCGCGGTTGGGGGGGGGAGATACGCAGTATTTT. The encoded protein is CASRDPRLGGGDTQYF.